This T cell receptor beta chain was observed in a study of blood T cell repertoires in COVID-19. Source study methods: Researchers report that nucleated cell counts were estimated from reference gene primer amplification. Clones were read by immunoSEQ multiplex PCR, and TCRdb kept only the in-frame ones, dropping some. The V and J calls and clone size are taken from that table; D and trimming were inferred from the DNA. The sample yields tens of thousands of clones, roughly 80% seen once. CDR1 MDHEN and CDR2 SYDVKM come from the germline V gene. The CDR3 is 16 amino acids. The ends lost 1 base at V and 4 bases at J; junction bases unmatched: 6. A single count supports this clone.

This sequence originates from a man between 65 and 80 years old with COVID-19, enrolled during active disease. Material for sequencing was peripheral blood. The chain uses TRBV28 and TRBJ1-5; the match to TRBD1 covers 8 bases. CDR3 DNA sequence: TGTGCCAGCAGTTTATTAAGGGGGACAGGAAATCAGCCCCAGCATTTT. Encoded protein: CASSLLRGTGNQPQHF.